The following is a TCR beta chain sequence with its context. This record belongs to a study of T cells expressing NK-cell markers. Study overall: All TCR beta repertoires analysed originated from sorted CD3+CD56+NKG2C+, CD3+CD56+NKG2C- and CD3+CD56-NKG2C+ T cells.

TCRdb re-called the 5' RACE reads and gives one entry per CDR3 protein, without DNA. This sample contains 250,000 to 300,000 distinct CDR3 sequences. The CDR3 contains 14 residues. The germline V gene encodes CDR1 SGHAT and CDR2 FQNNGV. Sequencing was performed on blood T cells: a sorted CD56 or NKG2C T cell subset, CD4+ or CD8+ T cells, or bulk PBMC T cells (not recorded which). This sequence was found in a man younger than 35 in good health. The chain joins TRBV11-2 to TRBJ2-4; the TCRdb call, TRBD2, lacks DNA for checking. The CDR3 is CASSDGLYRNIQYF.